The present T cell receptor beta chain was sequenced within a study of blood T cells in healthy people across ages. Each donor was a healthy Caucasian individual from Russia, aged 6 to 90. The authors drew around 9.3 milliliters of peripheral blood from each donor. A second PCR, run for roughly 7 to 12 cycles, used a sample-barcoded 5' primer plus a J-beta primer mix. Unique molecular identifiers of 12 random nucleotides labeled each cDNA. Each sample provided no less than 2.5 million CDR3-containing paired-end reads. TCRdb reprocessed the 5' RACE reads via MiXCR and lists one record per CDR3 protein. The data hold about 970,000 distinct CDR3 sequences, with 51% observed a single time. Material for sequencing was blood. The receptor comes from a woman aged 55-69 years in good health.

The CDR3 bases are TGCGCCAGCAGCCACCGATCAGGGGCAGGGACTAGCGGGTACAATGAGCAGTTCTTC. This gives the protein CASSHRSGAGTSGYNEQFF. The chain recombines TRBV5-1 with TRBJ2-1, with TRBD2 matching over 12 bases. The CDR3 is 19 residues long. The junction had 15 bases not matched to a gene; V was cut back by 4 bases and J by 4 bases. From germline, CDR1 is SGHRS and CDR2 YFSETQ. Drawing the rest from reference TRBV5-1 and TRBJ2-1, the complete variable domain is KAGVTQTPRYLIKTRGQQVTLSCSPISGHRSVSWYQQTPGQGLQFLFEYFSETQRNKGNFPGRFSGRQFSNSRSEMNVSTLELGDSALYLCASSHRSGAGTSGYNEQFFGPGTRLTVL.